The rows below give T cell receptor beta chains drawn from one sample of a study of blood T cell repertoires in COVID-19. Method: immunoSEQ multiplex PCR; TCRdb's copy keeps in-frame clones and lacks some. The table shows around 89,000 clones, with about three quarters occurring only once. Sequences were obtained from peripheral blood. Every receptor here comes from a woman at least 80 years old with acute or convalescent COVID-19. CDR3s include the opening cysteine and the closing phenylalanine or tryptophan. Each record gives: clone size, D gene, V gene, J gene, CDR3 DNA, CDR3 protein. A D gene is named only where the DNA matches it firmly. Not all rows give a size; the values are once, few, many and, for expanded clones, a class.

>few|TRBD2|TRBV11-2|TRBJ2-1
TGTGCCAGCAGCTTAGAAGCCACTAGCGGGGGGTCCTCCTACAATGAGCAGTTCTTC
CASSLEATSGGSSYNEQFF
>.|.|TRBV24-1|TRBJ2-1
TGTGCCACCAGTGATTTGCCGGGGAGCTCCTACAATGAGCAGTTCTTC
CATSDLPGSSYNEQFF
>.|TRBD2|TRBV30|TRBJ2-3
TGTGCCTGGAATGAGGGAGGGGGCACAGATACGCAGTATTTT
CAWNEGGGTDTQYF
>.|.|TRBV11-3|TRBJ1-1
TGTGCCAGCAGTTTAATCTTATTCGCAGATACCATGAACACTGAAGCTTTCTTT
CASSLILFADTMNTEAFF
>many|.|TRBV7-3|TRBJ2-1
TGTGCCAGCAGCCCATCTCCGAGGGCCTACAATGAGCAGTTCTTC
CASSPSPRAYNEQFF
>once|.|TRBV2|TRBJ2-7
TGTGCCAGCAGTGCCAGCTCCTACGAGCAGTACTTC
CASSASSYEQYF
>.|TRBD1|TRBV2|TRBJ1-2
TGTGCCAGCAGTGCCCGGACAGGGTACCTCTATGGCTACACCTTC
CASSARTGYLYGYTF
>.|TRBD1|TRBV5-1|TRBJ1-2
TGCGCCAGCAGCCGCGGGACAGGGGGAGAAGGCTACACCTTC
CASSRGTGGEGYTF
>once|.|TRBV20-1|TRBJ2-3
TGCAGTGCCCCGACTGGAGATACGCAGTATTTT
CSAPTGDTQYF
>few|.|TRBV12-3/TRBV12-4|TRBJ1-1
TGTGCCAGCAGACTACAGGGTAATGAAGCTTTCTTT
CASRLQGNEAFF
>.|.|TRBV5-6|TRBJ1-5
TGTGCCAGCAGCTTGGCCTCGGGGAGCGGCAATCAGCCCCAGCATTTT
CASSLASGSGNQPQHF
>.|TRBD1|TRBV29-1|TRBJ1-1
TGCAGCGTCATGACAGGGGGGAACACTGAAGCTTTCTTT
CSVMTGGNTEAFF
>.|.|TRBV5-1|TRBJ1-5
TGCGCCAGCAGCCCGGAAGACAGCAGCAATCAGCCCCAGCATTTT
CASSPEDSSNQPQHF
>few|TRBD1|TRBV27|TRBJ2-1
TGTGCCAGCAGTTTTGGACAGGGGCCCTACAATGAGCAGTTCTTC
CASSFGQGPYNEQFF
>once|TRBD2|TRBV19|TRBJ2-3
TGTGCCAGTAACCTTGGCGGGGGTGATACGCAGTATTTT
CASNLGGGDTQYF
>.|.|TRBV12-3/TRBV12-4|TRBJ1-1
TGTGCCAGCAGTTTAGGGGGGCCTGAAGCTTTCTTT
CASSLGGPEAFF
>.|.|TRBV20-1|TRBJ2-1
TGCAGTGCTAGTAACGGGGACTCCTACAATGAGCAGTTCTTC
CSASNGDSYNEQFF
>once|.|TRBV16|TRBJ2-7
TGTGCCAGCAGCCAATTGGCAGCAGGTGAGGGCGAGCAGTACTTC
CASSQLAAGEGEQYF
>.|TRBD2|TRBV7-2|TRBJ2-2
TGTGCCAGCAGCTTAGATGGGCTAGCGGGAAACACCGGGGAGCTGTTTTTT
CASSLDGLAGNTGELFF
>.|.|TRBV19|TRBJ1-4
TGTGCCACCATGACTAATGAAAAACTGTTTTTT
CATMTNEKLFF
>few|TRBD2|TRBV10-3|TRBJ2-1
TGTGCCATCAGTGGCGGGGGGGCCGGCTCCTACAATGAGCAGTTCTTC
CAISGGGAGSYNEQFF
>.|TRBD2|TRBV4-2|TRBJ2-5
TGTGCCAGCAGCCAAGAAGGACCCCGCGGGGGGGCTTCAGAGACCCAGTACTTC
CASSQEGPRGGASETQYF
>few|.|TRBV7-8|TRBJ1-5
TGTGCCAGCAGCCCAGGCGCCTGGACAGTTAATCAGCCCCAGCATTTT
CASSPGAWTVNQPQHF
>few|.|TRBV6-5|TRBJ1-4
TGTGCCAGCAGTTACGAGCGGAGGGGAAAACTGTTTTTT
CASSYERRGKLFF
>.|.|TRBV10-3|TRBJ2-5
TGTGCCATCAGTGAATTTGGCGGACAAGAGACCCAGTACTTC
CAISEFGGQETQYF
>few|.|TRBV18|TRBJ1-3
TGTGCCAGCTCACCGCCTCCAGACTCTGGAAACACCATATATTTT
CASSPPPDSGNTIYF
>once|TRBD1|TRBV18|TRBJ1-2
TGTGCCAGCTCACCCGGACAGGACGATGGCTACACCTTC
CASSPGQDDGYTF
>.|.|TRBV10-3|TRBJ2-1
TGTGCCATCAGTGAGTCGGGGGGTGAGCAGTTCTTC
CAISESGGEQFF
>.|.|TRBV7-2|TRBJ1-3
TGTGCCAGCAGCTTATCGAGTTCTGGAAACACCATATATTTT
CASSLSSSGNTIYF
>.|.|TRBV19|TRBJ1-1
TGTGCCAGTAGTATACTGGGCGGGGGATGGACTGAAGCTTTCTTT
CASSILGGGWTEAFF
>once|.|TRBV12-1|TRBJ1-1
TGTGCCAGCAGCTTTGAGCAGGCCCTGAACACTGAAGCTTTCTTT
CASSFEQALNTEAFF
>medium-sized|.|TRBV5-4|TRBJ2-5
TGTGCCAGCAGCTTAAGACTAGTAAGGCAAGAGACCCAGTACTTC
CASSLRLVRQETQYF
>.|.|TRBV4-3|TRBJ2-5
TGCGCCAGCAGCCAAGTACTAGCTGAGACCCAGTACTTC
CASSQVLAETQYF
>.|.|TRBV28|TRBJ2-3
TGTGCCAGCAAAACCGGGACTGAGAACACAGATACGCAGTATTTT
CASKTGTENTDTQYF
>.|.|TRBV19|TRBJ2-4
TGTGCCAGTAGTCCTCCCGGCGGGGGCGCCAAAAACATTCAGTACTTC
CASSPPGGGAKNIQYF
>.|TRBD2|TRBV7-2|TRBJ2-5
TGTGCCAGCAGCTTAGGCCTAGCGGGGGCCATGGGGGACTTC
CASSLGLAGAMGDF
>.|TRBD1|TRBV27|TRBJ1-2
TGTGCCAGCAGTTTATTGGGCCAGGGGGCATCGGGCTACACCTTC
CASSLLGQGASGYTF
>.|.|TRBV6-6|TRBJ2-7
TGTGCCATACAAGGGCCCACGGGACTCGAGCAGTACTTC
CAIQGPTGLEQYF
>once|.|TRBV18|TRBJ1-4
TGTGCCAGCTCTAGGGGAGGTGAAAAACTGTTTTTT
CASSRGGEKLFF
>.|TRBD2|TRBV4-2|TRBJ2-3
TGTGCCAGCAGTCCGACTAGCGGGGGAGGTGCAGATACGCAGTATTTT
CASSPTSGGGADTQYF
>.|TRBD1|TRBV19|TRBJ1-6
TGTGCCAGTAGGTCGGGACAGGGGAATTCACCCCTCCACTTT
CASRSGQGNSPLHF
>.|.|TRBV7-2|TRBJ1-2
TGTGCCAGCAGCTTAATGGGGAGAGGCTACACCTTC
CASSLMGRGYTF
>few|.|TRBV19|TRBJ2-6
TGTGCCAGTAGTCCTTTCACAGGCTCAGGGGCCAACGTCCTGACTTTC
CASSPFTGSGANVLTF
>.|.|TRBV6-5|TRBJ1-2
TGTGCCTCCAAGCGGGAGTTAGCTAACTATGGCTACACCTTC
CASKRELANYGYTF
>.|.|TRBV5-5|TRBJ1-4
TGTGCCAGCAGCTTGGTGGGGAGAGAGGCGGGAGGACTGTTTTTT
CASSLVGREAGGLFF
>.|TRBD1|TRBV7-9|TRBJ2-7
TGTGCCAGCAGTCTCCCGGGACAGAGGTTCTACGAGCAGTACTTC
CASSLPGQRFYEQYF
>.|.|TRBV2|TRBJ1-4
TGTGCCAGCAGGACGAACAGGCAGAATGAAAAACTGTTTTTT
CASRTNRQNEKLFF
>.|.|TRBV4-1|TRBJ1-6
TGCGCCAGCAGCCAAGTGACAGATAATTCACCCCTCCACTTT
CASSQVTDNSPLHF
>many|.|TRBV6-1|TRBJ2-3
TGTGCCAGCAAACTAGATCTGAGCACAGATACGCAGTATTTT
CASKLDLSTDTQYF
>.|.|TRBV28|TRBJ1-2
TGTGCCAGCAGACCAGGGGCAGCCAGATCTAACTATGGCTACACCTTC
CASRPGAARSNYGYTF
>.|.|TRBV29-1|TRBJ1-5
TGCAGCGTTTCTGGCAGTCATAGCAATCAGCCCCAGCATTTT
CSVSGSHSNQPQHF
>.|TRBD1|TRBV7-3|TRBJ2-1
TGTGCCAGCAGCTTAGGTTCGGACAGGGGGACCTACAATGAGCAGTTCTTC
CASSLGSDRGTYNEQFF
>.|TRBD1|TRBV7-9|TRBJ1-2
TGTGCCAGCTCCCTTTTGGGACAGGGATTAAGGGGCTACACCTTC
CASSLLGQGLRGYTF
>.|TRBD1|TRBV6-2/TRBV6-3|TRBJ2-5
TGTGCCAGCAGTCGAGACAGGGGGGGAAACCAAGAGACCCAGTACTTC
CASSRDRGGNQETQYF